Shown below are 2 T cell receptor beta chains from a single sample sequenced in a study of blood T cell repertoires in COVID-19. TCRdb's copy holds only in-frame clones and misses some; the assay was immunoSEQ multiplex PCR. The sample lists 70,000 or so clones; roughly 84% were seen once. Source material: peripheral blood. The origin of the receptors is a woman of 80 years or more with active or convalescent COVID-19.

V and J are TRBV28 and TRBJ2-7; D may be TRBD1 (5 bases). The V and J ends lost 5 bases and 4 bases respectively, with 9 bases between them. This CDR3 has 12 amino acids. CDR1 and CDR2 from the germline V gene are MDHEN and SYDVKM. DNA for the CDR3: TGTGCCAGCAGTGGACAAAGGTACGAGCAGTACTTC. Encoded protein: CASSGQRYEQYF.

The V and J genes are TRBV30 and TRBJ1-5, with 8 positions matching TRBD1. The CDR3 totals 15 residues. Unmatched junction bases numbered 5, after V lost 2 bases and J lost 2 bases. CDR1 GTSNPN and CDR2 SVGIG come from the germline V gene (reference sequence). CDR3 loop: CAWSSGQGGNQPQHF. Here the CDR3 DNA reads TGTGCCTGGAGTAGCGGACAGGGAGGCAATCAGCCCCAGCATTTT.